This T cell receptor (beta chain) was captured in a study of blood T cell repertoires in COVID-19. The overall study: T cells, B-cell-depleted T cells, or PBMCs supplied cDNA or gDNA.

Measured with immunoSEQ multiplex PCR; TCRdb has only the in-frame clones, and not every one. Of 120,000 to 150,000 clones listed, around four fifths are singletons. The CDR3 is made up of 14 amino acids. CDR1 and CDR2 from the germline V gene are MNHEY and SVGAGI. The V gene lost 4 bases and the J gene lost 4 bases, with 13 bases spanning the gap. The specimen was peripheral blood. The chain combines TRBV6-5 with TRBJ1-1, with D maybe TRBD1 (5 bases). The TCR comes from a woman aged 40 to 50 with active or convalescent COVID-19. CDR3 coding DNA: TGTGCCAGCAGTTGGGGGGGGTCCGGCACTGAAGCTTTCTTT. Protein sequence: CASSWGGSGTEAFF.